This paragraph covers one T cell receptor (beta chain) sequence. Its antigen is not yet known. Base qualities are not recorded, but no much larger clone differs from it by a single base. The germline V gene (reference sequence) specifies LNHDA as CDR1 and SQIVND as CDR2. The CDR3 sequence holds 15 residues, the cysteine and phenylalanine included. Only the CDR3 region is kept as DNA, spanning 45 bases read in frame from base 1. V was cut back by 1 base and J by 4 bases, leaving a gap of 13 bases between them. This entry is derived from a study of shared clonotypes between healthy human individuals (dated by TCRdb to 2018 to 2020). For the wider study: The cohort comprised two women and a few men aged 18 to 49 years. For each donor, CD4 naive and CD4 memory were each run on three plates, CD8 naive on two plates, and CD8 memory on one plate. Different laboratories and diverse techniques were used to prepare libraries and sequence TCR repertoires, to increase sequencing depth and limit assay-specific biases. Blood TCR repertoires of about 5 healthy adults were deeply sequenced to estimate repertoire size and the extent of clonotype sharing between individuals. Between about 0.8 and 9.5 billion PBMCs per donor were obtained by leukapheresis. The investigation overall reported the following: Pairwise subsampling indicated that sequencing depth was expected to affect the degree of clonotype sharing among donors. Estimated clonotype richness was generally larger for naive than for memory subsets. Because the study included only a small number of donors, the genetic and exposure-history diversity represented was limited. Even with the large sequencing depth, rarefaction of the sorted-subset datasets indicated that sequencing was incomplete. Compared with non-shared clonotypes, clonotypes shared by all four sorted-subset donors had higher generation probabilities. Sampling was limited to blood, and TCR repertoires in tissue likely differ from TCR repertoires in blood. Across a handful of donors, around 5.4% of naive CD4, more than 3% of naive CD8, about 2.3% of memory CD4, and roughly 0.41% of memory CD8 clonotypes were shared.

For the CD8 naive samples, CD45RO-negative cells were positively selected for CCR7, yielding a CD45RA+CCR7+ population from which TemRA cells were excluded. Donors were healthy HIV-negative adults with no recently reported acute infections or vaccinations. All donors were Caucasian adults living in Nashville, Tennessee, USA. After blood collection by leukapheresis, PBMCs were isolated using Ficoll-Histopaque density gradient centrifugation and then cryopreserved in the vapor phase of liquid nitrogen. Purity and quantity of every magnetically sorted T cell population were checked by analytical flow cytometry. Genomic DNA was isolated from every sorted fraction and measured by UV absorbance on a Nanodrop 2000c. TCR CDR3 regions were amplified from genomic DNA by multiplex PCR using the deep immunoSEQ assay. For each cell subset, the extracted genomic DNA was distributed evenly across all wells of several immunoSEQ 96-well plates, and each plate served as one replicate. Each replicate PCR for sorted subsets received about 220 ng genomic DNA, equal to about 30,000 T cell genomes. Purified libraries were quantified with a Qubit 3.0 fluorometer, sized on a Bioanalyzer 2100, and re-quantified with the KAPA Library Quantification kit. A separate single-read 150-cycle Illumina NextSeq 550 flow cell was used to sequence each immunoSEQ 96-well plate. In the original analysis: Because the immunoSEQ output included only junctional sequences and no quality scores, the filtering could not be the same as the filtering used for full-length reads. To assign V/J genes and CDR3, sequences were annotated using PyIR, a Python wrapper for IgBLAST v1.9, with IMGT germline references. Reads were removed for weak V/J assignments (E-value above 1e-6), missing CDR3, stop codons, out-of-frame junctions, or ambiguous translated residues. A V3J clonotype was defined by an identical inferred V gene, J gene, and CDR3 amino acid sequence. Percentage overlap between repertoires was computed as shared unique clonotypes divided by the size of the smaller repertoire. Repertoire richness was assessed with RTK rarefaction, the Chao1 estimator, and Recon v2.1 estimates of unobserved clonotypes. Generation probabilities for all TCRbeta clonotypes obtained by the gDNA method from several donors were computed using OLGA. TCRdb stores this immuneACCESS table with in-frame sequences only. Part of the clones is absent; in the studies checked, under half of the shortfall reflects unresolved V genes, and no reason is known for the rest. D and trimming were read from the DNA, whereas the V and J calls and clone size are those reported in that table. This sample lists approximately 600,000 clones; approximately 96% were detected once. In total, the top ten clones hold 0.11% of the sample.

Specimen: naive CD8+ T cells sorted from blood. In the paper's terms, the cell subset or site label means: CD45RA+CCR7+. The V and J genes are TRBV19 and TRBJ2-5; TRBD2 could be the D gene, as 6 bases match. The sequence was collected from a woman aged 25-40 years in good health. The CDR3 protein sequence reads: CASSIAGGMRETQYF. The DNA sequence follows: TGTGCCAGTAGTATAGCCGGAGGGATGAGAGAGACCCAGTACTTC.